This T cell receptor (beta chain) originates from a study of T cell repertoires in cytomegalovirus infection. Study information: From public TCR beta signatures came an indication of both CMV infection and matching HLA type. General study results and limits: Adding up the frequency of public TCR beta families identified people who carried CMV plus the relevant HLA. HLA-C-restricted CMV clonotypes gave the most frequent clonotype in two of eight donors.

Using its own MiXCR run on the reads, TCRdb lists one record per CDR3 protein. Of over 250,000 distinct CDR3 sequences listed, roughly 24% are singletons. The CDR3 is 17 amino acids. V shed 0 bases, J shed 0 bases, and the junction held 4 bases outside the gene matches. Germline assignment: CDR1 LGHNA and CDR2 YNFKEQ. About this clonotype: Its antigen remains unidentified.

Material: PBMCs. The chain uses TRBV4-2 and TRBJ2-3, with TRBD2 identical over 9 bases. This receptor was taken from a human donor in good health (CMV status not recorded). Some clones in this sample may be carry-over from other donors' samples. For the CDR3, the DNA is TGTGCCAGCAGCCAAGATAAGCTAGCGGGGAGCACAGATACGCAGTATTTT. It translates to CASSQDKLAGSTDTQYF.